The 20 T cell receptor beta chains listed next were all sequenced from one sample in a study of T cell responses to AZD1222 COVID-19 vaccine. Measured with immunoSEQ multiplex PCR; TCRdb has only the in-frame clones, and not every one. The sample has roughly 110,000 clones, 65% to 85% seen once. Material: peripheral blood, obtained on day 0 of AZD1222 vaccination. Every receptor here comes from an adult in good health.

The rearrangement uses TRBV5-1 and TRBJ1-3; D is unresolved. V lost 3 bases and J lost 1, with 8 bases in between. Germline values: CDR1 SGHRS, CDR2 YFSETQ. The length of the CDR3 is 14 residues. In nucleotides, the CDR3 is TGCGCCAGCAGCTCCGTCTCGTCTGGAAACACCATATATTTT. Protein: CASSSVSSGNTIYF.

This clone appeared a few times. The chain couples TRBV10-3 to TRBJ2-2; 7 bases map to TRBD2. The CDR3 is 15 amino acids. Germline V gene data show CDR1 as ENHRY and CDR2 as SYGVKD. After removal of 4 bases from V and 5 bases from J, the junction contained 7 bases not matched to a gene. CDR3 loop: CAISGSSGRTGELFF. The CDR3 DNA reads TGTGCCATCAGTGGATCTAGCGGTCGAACCGGGGAGCTGTTTTTT.

The rearrangement joins TRBV30 to TRBJ1-2; no definite D call. The CDR3 runs 11 residues. CDR1 is GTSNPN, CDR2 SVGIG, per germline (reference sequence). V was cut by 8 bases and J by 2 bases, with 9 bases left in between. The CDR3 spells CAQETNYGYTF. The CDR3 DNA reads TGTGCCCAAGAAACGAACTATGGCTACACCTTC.

This chain uses TRBV5-5 with TRBJ1-2; 9 nucleotides agree with TRBD1. CDR1 SGHKS and CDR2 YYEKEE come from the germline V gene (reference sequence). Trimming took 3 bases from V and 8 from J; bases not matched to a gene: 8. This CDR3 spans 14 amino acids. DNA for the CDR3: TGTGCCAGCAGCTCCGGAACAGGGGGCATCGGCTACACCTTC. It yields the protein CASSSGTGGIGYTF.

A single count supports this clone. The chain couples TRBV6-5 to TRBJ1-1, with D tentatively TRBD1 (5 bases). Germline V CDR1 and CDR2: MNHEY, SVGAGI. Trimming removed 5 bases from V and 1 base from J, with 11 bases in between. CDR3 length: 14 amino acids. CDR3 in DNA: TGTGCCAGCAGTCCGGGACTTAGGAACACTGAAGCTTTCTTT. It encodes CASSPGLRNTEAFF.

This chain uses TRBV6-6 with TRBJ2-4, with 10 bases aligning to TRBD1. This CDR3 has 15 residues. The trim removed 6 bases at V and 5 bases at J, leaving 7 bases unmatched. Per the germline V gene, CDR1 is MNHNY and CDR2 is SVGAGI (reference sequence). Written as DNA, the CDR3 is TGTGCCAGCAGCCCCGGGACAGGGGTAGAAAACATTCAGTACTTC. The encoded protein is CASSPGTGVENIQYF.

This chain links TRBV19 with TRBJ1-4; no clear D. V lost 6 bases, J lost 5 bases, and 13 bases lay in between. Germline V lookup: CDR1 LNHDA, CDR2 SQIVND (reference sequence). The CDR3 runs 14 residues. CDR3 residues: CASRFGSFNEKLFF. DNA for the CDR3: TGTGCCAGTAGATTCGGGTCCTTCAATGAAAAACTGTTTTTT. Full variable domain (outside the CDR3, taken from reference TRBV19 and TRBJ1-4): DGGITQSPKYLFRKEGQNVTLSCEQNLNHDAMYWYRQDPGQGLRLIYYSQIVNDFQKGDIAEGYSVSREKKESFPLTVTSAQKNPTAFYLCASRFGSFNEKLFFGSGTQLSVL.

The V and J genes are TRBV6-5 and TRBJ2-2; no clear D. Trimming removed 2 bases at V and 4 bases at J, with 5 bases between. Germline CDR1 is MNHEY and CDR2 is SVGAGI. The CDR3 runs to 13 residues. The CDR3 region is CASSYPSTGELFF. For the CDR3, the DNA is TGTGCCAGCAGTTACCCCAGCACCGGGGAGCTGTTTTTT.

The chain is built from TRBV4-1 and TRBJ2-1; 8 positions match TRBD1. The V gene's germline CDR1 is MGHRA and CDR2 YSYEKL. CDR3 length equals 16 residues. V was clipped by 4 bases and J by 3 bases; unmatched bases: 8. Here the CDR3 reads CASSRDRQGNYNEQFF. The DNA of the CDR3 is TGCGCCAGCAGCCGTGACCGACAGGGGAACTACAATGAGCAGTTCTTC.

This clone was seen only a few times. V usage is TRBV29-1 and J usage is TRBJ1-2; D is uncertain. CDR3 length: 15 amino acids. V lost 6 bases and J 1 base, leaving 18 bases between the germline ends. CDR1 and CDR2 (germline): SQVTM, ANQGSEA. In DNA form, the CDR3 reads TGCAGCGTCAATACCTTCGAGGGAAGTAACTATGGCTACACCTTC. Translating gives CSVNTFEGSNYGYTF.

This clone has only a few counts. This chain joins TRBV5-1 and TRBJ2-7; TRBD2 aligns across 13 bases. Germline lookup yields CDR1 SGHRS and CDR2 YFSETQ. The CDR3 spans 14 residues. The V and J ends lost 7 bases and 3 bases, in that order; junction bases with no gene match: 4. The CDR3 nucleotides read TGCGCCAGCCGCGGGACTAGCGGGATCTACGAGCAGTACTTC. It encodes CASRGTSGIYEQYF. Supplemented by reference TRBV5-1 and TRBJ2-7, the full variable domain reads KAGVTQTPRYLIKTRGQQVTLSCSPISGHRSVSWYQQTPGQGLQFLFEYFSETQRNKGNFPGRFSGRQFSNSRSEMNVSTLELGDSALYLCASRGTSGIYEQYFGPGTRLTVT.

The chain joins TRBV24-1 to TRBJ2-1, with 9 bases aligning to TRBD1. The CDR3 covers 14 residues. V lost 5 bases and J lost 11; bases outside the gene matches: 9. Germline V gives CDR1 KGHDR, CDR2 SFDVKD. CDR3 in amino acids: CATSAPGQGEKQFF. The DNA of the CDR3 is TGTGCCACCAGTGCCCCGGGACAGGGCGAAAAGCAGTTCTTC.

The V and J genes are TRBV5-6 and TRBJ2-7; 8 bases are shared with TRBD1. Trimming at V came to 3 bases and at J to 2 bases, leaving 13 bases not matched to a gene. The CDR3 loop spans 17 amino acids. The germline CDR1 and CDR2 sequences are SGHDT and YYEEEE. This chain's CDR3 is CASSSPAGRGLAYEQYF. In DNA, the CDR3 is TGTGCCAGCAGCTCCCCCGCTGGCAGGGGGCTTGCCTACGAGCAGTACTTC.

The V call is TRBV27, the J call TRBJ1-6, with 9 bases aligning to TRBD1. CDR3 length equals 15 residues. CDR1 and CDR2 (germline): MNHEY, SMNVEV (reference sequence). V trimming: 2 bases; J trimming: 7 bases; junction bases outside the gene matches: 3. The CDR3 sequence: CASSLRDRENSPLHF. The CDR3 region has the DNA TGTGCCAGCAGTTTAAGGGACAGGGAGAATTCACCCCTCCACTTT.

V and J are TRBV7-3 and TRBJ2-1, with D unresolved. The CDR3 is made up of 14 amino acids. V was trimmed by 3 bases and J by 0 bases, leaving 6 bases between them. Germline V gene data show CDR1 as SGHTA and CDR2 as FQGTGA. CDR3 nucleotide sequence: TGTGCCAGCAGCTTGGATTACTCCTACAATGAGCAGTTCTTC. Protein product: CASSLDYSYNEQFF.

The rearrangement joins TRBV7-9 to TRBJ1-6; tentatively, D is TRBD1 (5 bases). Per germline, CDR1 SEHNR and CDR2 FQNEAQ (reference sequence). Trimming shortened V by 5 bases and J by 7 bases, and 15 bases separated the two germline ends. The length of the CDR3 is 15 residues. In DNA form, the CDR3 reads TGTGCCAGCAGCCCAACGGGACTGCCGAATTCACCCCTCCACTTT. Translated: CASSPTGLPNSPLHF.

V is TRBV5-1 and J is TRBJ1-5; 8 nucleotides line up with TRBD1. V shed 4 bases, J shed 0 bases, and the junction held 15 bases outside the gene matches. This CDR3 is 19 amino acids long. From germline, CDR1 is SGHRS and CDR2 YFSETQ. CDR3 coding DNA: TGCGCCAGCAGCCCTTCGGGACAGGATGACCTCTATAGCAATCAGCCCCAGCATTTT. Translating gives CASSPSGQDDLYSNQPQHF. Based on the CDR3 plus reference TRBV5-1 and TRBJ1-5, the full variable domain is KAGVTQTPRYLIKTRGQQVTLSCSPISGHRSVSWYQQTPGQGLQFLFEYFSETQRNKGNFPGRFSGRQFSNSRSEMNVSTLELGDSALYLCASSPSGQDDLYSNQPQHFGDGTRLSIL.

The chain carries TRBV7-6 and TRBJ2-1, with D perhaps matching TRBD2 (5 bases). The CDR3 is made up of 11 amino acids. Germline CDR1 and CDR2: SGHVS and FNYEAQ. Trimming took 3 bases from V and 16 from J, leaving 13 bases between them. In DNA form, the CDR3 reads TGTGCCAGCAGCTTTAGCGAGGCGGCCTTCTTC. Protein sequence: CASSFSEAAFF.

The chain is built from TRBV12-5 and TRBJ2-3; D may be TRBD1 or TRBD2 (6 bases each). The CDR3 consists of 17 residues. Deletions cut 6 bases from V and 3 bases from J, with 22 bases between. CDR1 is LGHNT, CDR2 FRNRAP, per germline. DNA of the CDR3: TGTGCTAGTGGGAATGGAGGGGGGCGATTAACTACAGATACGCAGTATTTT. This gives the protein CASGNGGGRLTTDTQYF.

The chain uses TRBV6-5 and TRBJ2-5, with 13 bases identical to TRBD2. V dropped 8 bases and J dropped 1; count of bases not matched to a gene: 4. There are 15 residues in the CDR3. Per the germline V gene, CDR1 is MNHEY and CDR2 is SVGAGI. The CDR3 DNA follows: TGTGCCAGCGGCCGGACTAGCGGGGGCCAAGAGACCCAGTACTTC. The encoded protein is CASGRTSGGQETQYF.